The present T cell receptor beta chain was sequenced within a study of OX40 agonist ivuxolimab in advanced cancers. The V end lost 2 bases, the J end lost 0 bases, and 11 bases lay between the germline ends. The CDR3 has 15 residues. Germline CDR1 and CDR2: MNHNY and SVGAGI (reference sequence). Overall study results and limits: Clonal expansion by week 6 occurred in CD4+ and CD8+ blood T cells (at 0.1 to 3.0 mg/kg).

The table came from immunoSEQ multiplex PCR; TCRdb's copy has only in-frame clones and leaves some out. The sample holds approximately 30,000 clones, more than 65% seen once. Points on this clone: The antigen is unknown.

This chain joins TRBV6-6 and TRBJ2-7; possible D gene TRBD2, 6 bases. This sequence originates from an adult with an advanced solid tumor such as melanoma, head and neck, liver or kidney cancer. The sequences come from CD4+ or CD8+ T cells sorted from blood, collected in a trial of the OX40 agonist ivuxolimab. In DNA form, the CDR3 reads TGTGCCAGCAGTTACGGGGGGAAGAGCTCCTACGAGCAGTACTTC. It codes for CASSYGGKSSYEQYF.